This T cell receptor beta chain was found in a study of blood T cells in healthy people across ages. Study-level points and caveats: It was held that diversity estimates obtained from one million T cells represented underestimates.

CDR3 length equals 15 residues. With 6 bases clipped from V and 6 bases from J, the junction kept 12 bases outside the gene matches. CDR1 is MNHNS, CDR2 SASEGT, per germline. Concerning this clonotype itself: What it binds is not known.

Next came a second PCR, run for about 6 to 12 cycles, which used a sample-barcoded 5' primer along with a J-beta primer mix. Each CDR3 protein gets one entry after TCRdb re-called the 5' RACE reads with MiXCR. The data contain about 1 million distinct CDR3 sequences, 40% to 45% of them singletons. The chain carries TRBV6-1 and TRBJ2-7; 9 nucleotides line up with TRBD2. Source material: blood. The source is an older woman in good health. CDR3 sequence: CASRPTSGSLIEQYF. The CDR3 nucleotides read TGTGCCAGCAGGCCAACTAGCGGGTCTTTAATCGAGCAGTACTTC.